This entry is about one T cell receptor beta chain. The data originate from a study of PD-L1 blockade in urothelial cancer. Study-level background: Blood samples had a median of approximately 150,000 T cells, roughly 84,000 unique TCRs, and clonality 0.08 to 0.09.

Trimming removed 2 bases from V and 7 bases from J; junction bases left unmatched: 8. The germline CDR1 and CDR2 sequences are SQVTM and ANQGSEA. The CDR3 runs 14 residues. Time point described: pretreatment peripheral blood. Between 1 and 8 samples, pretreatment and on-treatment, were given by each patient. Spike-ins of synthetic TCR analog templates went into each PCR. Sequenced by immunoSEQ multiplex PCR; TCRdb stores in-frame clones only, minus some. The sample has around 100,000 clones, around 86% seen once. The receptor was isolated from a man in his sixties with urothelial cancer. The input for sequencing was PBMCs, taken around atezolizumab (anti-PD-L1) treatment. This chain uses TRBV29-1 with TRBJ1-3; TRBD1 matches 7 bases. The CDR3 DNA follows: TGCAGCGTTGAAAAAGGGGACAGCGGGAACACCATATATTTT. It encodes CSVEKGDSGNTIYF.